The entry below gives a single T cell receptor beta chain sequence along with its context. No glioblastoma patient carried an isocitrate dehydrogenase mutation. The sample comes from a study of glioma-infiltrating T cells after dendritic cell vaccination. About the study: Dendritic cells derived from monocytes and pulsed with autologous tumor lysate formed the vaccine.

Assay: immunoSEQ multiplex PCR; the TCRdb copy retains only in-frame clones and omits some. The sample carries about 87,000 clones, 85% to 90% recorded once. Germline assignment: CDR1 MNHEY and CDR2 SMNVEV (reference sequence). The CDR3 length is 18 residues. Trimming removed 2 bases at V and 0 bases at J, with 17 bases between. This chain joins TRBV27 and TRBJ2-1; D call uncertain. This TCR was sampled from a human donor with glioblastoma. The starting material was blood, obtained before dendritic cell vaccination. Here the CDR3 DNA reads TGTGCCAGCAGTTTAAACCCCCAACTGAGCGTCTCCTACAATGAGCAGTTCTTC. It codes for CASSLNPQLSVSYNEQFF.